This T cell receptor (beta chain) was recovered during a study of T cell responses to AZD1222 COVID-19 vaccine. Second doses that came at about 4 or about 12 weeks were put together. Data came from immunoSEQ multiplex PCR; TCRdb stores just in-frame clones and leaves some out. The sample has 86,000 or so clones; about 86% are singletons. The CDR3 is 12 amino acids. Unmatched junction bases numbered 3, after V lost 3 bases and J lost 6 bases. Germline V gene data show CDR1 as GTSNPN and CDR2 as SVGIG (reference sequence). The input for sequencing was peripheral blood, taken 28 days after the second AZD1222 dose. The receptor was derived from an adult who received the AZD1222 COVID-19 vaccine. The chain recombines TRBV30 with TRBJ1-1, with 8 bases fitting TRBD1. Here the CDR3 reads CAWSDRGAEAFF. The CDR3 DNA reads TGTGCCTGGAGCGACAGGGGAGCTGAAGCTTTCTTT.